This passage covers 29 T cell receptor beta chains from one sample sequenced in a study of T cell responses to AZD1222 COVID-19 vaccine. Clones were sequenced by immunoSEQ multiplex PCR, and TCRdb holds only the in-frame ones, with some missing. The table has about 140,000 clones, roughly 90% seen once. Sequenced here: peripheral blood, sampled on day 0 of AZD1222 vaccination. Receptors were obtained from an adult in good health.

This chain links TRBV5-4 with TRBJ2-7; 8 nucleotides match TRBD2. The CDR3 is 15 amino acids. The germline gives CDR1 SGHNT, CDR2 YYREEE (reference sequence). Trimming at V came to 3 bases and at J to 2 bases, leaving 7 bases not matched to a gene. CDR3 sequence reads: CASSSARAGAYEQYF. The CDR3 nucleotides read TGTGCCAGCAGCTCGGCCAGAGCGGGAGCCTACGAGCAGTACTTC. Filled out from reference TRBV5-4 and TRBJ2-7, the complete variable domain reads ETGVTQSPTHLIKTRGQQVTLRCSSQSGHNTVSWYQQALGQGPQFIFQYYREEENGRGNFPPRFSGLQFPNYSSELNVNALELDDSALYLCASSSARAGAYEQYFGPGTRLTVT.

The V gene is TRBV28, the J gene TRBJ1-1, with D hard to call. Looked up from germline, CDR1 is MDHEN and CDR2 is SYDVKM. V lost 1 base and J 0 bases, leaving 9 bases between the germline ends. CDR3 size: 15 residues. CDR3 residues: CASSLYLELNTEAFF. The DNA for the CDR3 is TGTGCCAGCAGTTTATATCTAGAATTGAACACTGAAGCTTTCTTT.

The CDR3, as DNA: TGCGCCAGCAGCTTCCGGGAAAATAGCAATCAGCCCCAGCATTTT. It translates to CASSFRENSNQPQHF. This sequence joins TRBV4-1 and TRBJ1-5; the D is unclear. V was cut by 5 bases and J by 0 bases, with 11 bases left in between. There are 15 residues in the CDR3. Per germline, CDR1 MGHRA and CDR2 YSYEKL.

The CDR3 DNA sequence: TGTGCCAGCAGTTCTCGGGGCTATGGCTACACCTTC. Its translation is CASSSRGYGYTF. V is TRBV28 and J is TRBJ1-2; unclear D gene. The germline CDR1 and CDR2 sequences are MDHEN and SYDVKM. The CDR3 has 12 amino acids. V gave up 4 bases and J gave up 4 bases, with 7 bases separating them.

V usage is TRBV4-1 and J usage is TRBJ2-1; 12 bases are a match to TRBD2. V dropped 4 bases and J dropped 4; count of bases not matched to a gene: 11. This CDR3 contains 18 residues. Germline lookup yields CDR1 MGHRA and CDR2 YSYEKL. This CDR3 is CASSLGLAGKGLYNEQFF. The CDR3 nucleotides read TGCGCCAGCAGCCTCGGACTAGCGGGAAAGGGGCTTTACAATGAGCAGTTCTTC.

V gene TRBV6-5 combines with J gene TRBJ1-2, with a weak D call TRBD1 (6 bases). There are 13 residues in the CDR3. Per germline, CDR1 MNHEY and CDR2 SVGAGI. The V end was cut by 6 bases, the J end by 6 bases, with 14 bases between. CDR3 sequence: CASRDTGYNGYTF. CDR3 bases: TGTGCCAGCAGGGACACAGGGTATAATGGCTACACCTTC.

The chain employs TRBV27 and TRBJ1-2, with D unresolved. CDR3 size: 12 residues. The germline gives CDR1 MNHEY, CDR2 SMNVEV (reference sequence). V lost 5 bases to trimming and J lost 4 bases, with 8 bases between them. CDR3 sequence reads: CASSPNSYGYTF. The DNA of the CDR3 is TGTGCCAGCAGTCCCAACAGCTATGGCTACACCTTC.

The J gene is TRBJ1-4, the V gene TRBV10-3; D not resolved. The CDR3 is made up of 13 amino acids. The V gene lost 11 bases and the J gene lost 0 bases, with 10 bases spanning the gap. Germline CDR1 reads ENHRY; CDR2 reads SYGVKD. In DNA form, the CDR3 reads TGTGCCGCCCGGTTTGCAACTAATGAAAAACTGTTTTTT. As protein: CAARFATNEKLFF.

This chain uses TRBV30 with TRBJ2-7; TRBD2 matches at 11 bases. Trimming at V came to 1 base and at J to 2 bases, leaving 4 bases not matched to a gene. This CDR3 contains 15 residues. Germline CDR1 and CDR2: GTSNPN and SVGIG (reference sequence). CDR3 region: CAWSGGTSGPYEQYF. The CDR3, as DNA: TGTGCCTGGAGTGGCGGGACTAGCGGACCCTACGAGCAGTACTTC.

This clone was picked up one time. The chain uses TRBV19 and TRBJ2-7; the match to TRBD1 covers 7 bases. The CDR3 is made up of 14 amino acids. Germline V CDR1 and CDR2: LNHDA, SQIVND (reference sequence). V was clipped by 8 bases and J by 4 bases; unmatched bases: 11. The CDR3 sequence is CASHPSDRVYEQYF. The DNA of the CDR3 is TGTGCCAGTCACCCATCCGACAGGGTGTACGAGCAGTACTTC.

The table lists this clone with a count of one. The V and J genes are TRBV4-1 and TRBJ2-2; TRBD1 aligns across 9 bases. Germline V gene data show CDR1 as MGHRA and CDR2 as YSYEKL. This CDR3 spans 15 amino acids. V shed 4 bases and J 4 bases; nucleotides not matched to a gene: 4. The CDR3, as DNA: TGCGCCAGCAGCCCGGACAGGGGTCCCACCGGGGAGCTGTTTTTT. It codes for CASSPDRGPTGELFF.

The CDR3 nucleotides are TGTGCCAGCAGCCACTCCGGGACAGGGGCGCAGTACTTC. It specifies CASSHSGTGAQYF. The chain is built from TRBV11-2 and TRBJ2-7; TRBD1 agrees at 10 bases. The CDR3 runs to 13 residues. CDR1 and CDR2 (germline): SGHAT, FQNNGV. Losses at the gene ends were 5 bases for V and 9 bases for J; bases not matched to a gene: 7.

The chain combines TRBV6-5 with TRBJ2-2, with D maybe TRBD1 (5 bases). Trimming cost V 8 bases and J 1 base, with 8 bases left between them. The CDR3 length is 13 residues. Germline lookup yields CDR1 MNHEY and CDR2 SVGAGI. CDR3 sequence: CASRQRNTGELFF. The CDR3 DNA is TGTGCCAGCCGACAGAGGAACACCGGGGAGCTGTTTTTT.

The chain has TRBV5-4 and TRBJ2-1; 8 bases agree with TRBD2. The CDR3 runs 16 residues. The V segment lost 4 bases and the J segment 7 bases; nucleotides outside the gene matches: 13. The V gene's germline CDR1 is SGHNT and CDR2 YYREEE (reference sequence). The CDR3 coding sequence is TGTGCCAGCAGCCCCAACATAGGGACTAGTGGGAATGAGCAGTTCTTC. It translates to CASSPNIGTSGNEQFF.

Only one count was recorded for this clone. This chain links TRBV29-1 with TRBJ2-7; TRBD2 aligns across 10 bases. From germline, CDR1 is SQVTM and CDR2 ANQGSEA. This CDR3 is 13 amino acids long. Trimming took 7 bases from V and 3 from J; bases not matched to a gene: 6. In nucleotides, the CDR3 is TGCAGCGCTCGCCCTAGCGGGAGCTACGAGCAGTACTTC. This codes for CSARPSGSYEQYF.

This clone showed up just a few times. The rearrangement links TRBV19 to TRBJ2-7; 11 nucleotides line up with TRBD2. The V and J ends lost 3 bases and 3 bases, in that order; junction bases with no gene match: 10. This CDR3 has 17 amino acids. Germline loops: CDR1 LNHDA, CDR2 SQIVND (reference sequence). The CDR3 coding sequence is TGTGCCAGTAGTATCGGTAGCGGGAGGGATATCGTCTACGAGCAGTACTTC. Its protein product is CASSIGSGRDIVYEQYF. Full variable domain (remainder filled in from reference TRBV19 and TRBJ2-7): DGGITQSPKYLFRKEGQNVTLSCEQNLNHDAMYWYRQDPGQGLRLIYYSQIVNDFQKGDIAEGYSVSREKKESFPLTVTSAQKNPTAFYLCASSIGSGRDIVYEQYFGPGTRLTVT.

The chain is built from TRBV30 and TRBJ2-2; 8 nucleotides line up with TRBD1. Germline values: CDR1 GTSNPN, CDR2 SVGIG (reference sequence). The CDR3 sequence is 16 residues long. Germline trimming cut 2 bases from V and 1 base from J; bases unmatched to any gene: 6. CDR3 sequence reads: CAWSKRTGRNTGELFF. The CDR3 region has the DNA TGTGCCTGGAGTAAACGGACAGGGAGGAACACCGGGGAGCTGTTTTTT.

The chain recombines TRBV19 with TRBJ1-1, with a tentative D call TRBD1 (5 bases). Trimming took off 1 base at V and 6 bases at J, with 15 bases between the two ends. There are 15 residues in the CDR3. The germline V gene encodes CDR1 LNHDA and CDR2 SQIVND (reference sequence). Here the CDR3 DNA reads TGTGCCAGTAGTATAGGGGGCCAACTCCAGGCTGAAGCTTTCTTT. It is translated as CASSIGGQLQAEAFF.

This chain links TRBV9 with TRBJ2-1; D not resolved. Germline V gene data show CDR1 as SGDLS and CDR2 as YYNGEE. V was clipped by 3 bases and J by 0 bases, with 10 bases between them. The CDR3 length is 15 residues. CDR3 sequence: CASSADSSSYNEQFF. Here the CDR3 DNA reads TGTGCCAGCAGCGCCGACTCGAGCTCCTACAATGAGCAGTTCTTC.

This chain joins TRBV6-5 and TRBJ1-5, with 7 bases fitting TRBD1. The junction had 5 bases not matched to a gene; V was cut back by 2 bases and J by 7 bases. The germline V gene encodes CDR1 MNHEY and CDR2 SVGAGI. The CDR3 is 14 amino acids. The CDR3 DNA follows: TGTGCCAGCAGTTACGGAACAGGGGAACAGCCCCAGCATTTT. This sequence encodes CASSYGTGEQPQHF.

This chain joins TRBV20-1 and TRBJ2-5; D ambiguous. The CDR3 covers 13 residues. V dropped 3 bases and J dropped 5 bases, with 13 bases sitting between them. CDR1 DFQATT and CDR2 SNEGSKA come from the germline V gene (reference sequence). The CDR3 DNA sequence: TGCAGTGCTAGTGTGCGGAGTAGGGAGACCCAGTACTTC. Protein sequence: CSASVRSRETQYF.

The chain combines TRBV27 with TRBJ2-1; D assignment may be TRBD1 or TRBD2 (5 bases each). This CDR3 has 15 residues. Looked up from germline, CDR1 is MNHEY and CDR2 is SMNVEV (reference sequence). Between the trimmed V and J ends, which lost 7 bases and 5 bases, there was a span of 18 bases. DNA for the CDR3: TGTGCCAGCAACCCGTGGGGCGGGTCAGACAATGAGCAGTTCTTC. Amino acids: CASNPWGGSDNEQFF.

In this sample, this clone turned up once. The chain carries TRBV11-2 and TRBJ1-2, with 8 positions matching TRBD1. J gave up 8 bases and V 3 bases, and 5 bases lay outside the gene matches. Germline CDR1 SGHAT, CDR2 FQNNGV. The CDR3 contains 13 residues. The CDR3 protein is CASSFGQGYGYTF. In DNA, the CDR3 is TGTGCCAGCAGCTTTGGACAGGGATACGGCTACACCTTC.

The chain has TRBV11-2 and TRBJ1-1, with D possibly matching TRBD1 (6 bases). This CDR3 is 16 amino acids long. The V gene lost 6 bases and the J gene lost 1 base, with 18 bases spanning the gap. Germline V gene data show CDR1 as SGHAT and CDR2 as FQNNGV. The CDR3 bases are TGTGCCAGCAGAATAACAGGGTATCGGGAGAACACTGAAGCTTTCTTT. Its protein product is CASRITGYRENTEAFF.

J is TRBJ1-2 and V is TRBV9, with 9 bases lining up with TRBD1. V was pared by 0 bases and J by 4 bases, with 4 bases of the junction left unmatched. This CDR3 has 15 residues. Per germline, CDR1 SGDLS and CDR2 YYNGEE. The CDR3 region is CASSVAGTGTYGYTF. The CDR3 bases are TGTGCCAGCAGCGTAGCCGGGACAGGGACCTATGGCTACACCTTC.

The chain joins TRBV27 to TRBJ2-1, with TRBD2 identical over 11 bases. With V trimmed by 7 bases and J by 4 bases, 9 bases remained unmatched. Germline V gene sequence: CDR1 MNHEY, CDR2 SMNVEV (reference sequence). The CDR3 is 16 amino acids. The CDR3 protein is CASTRIGTSGYNEQFF. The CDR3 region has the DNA TGTGCCAGCACCCGCATCGGGACTAGCGGATACAATGAGCAGTTCTTC.

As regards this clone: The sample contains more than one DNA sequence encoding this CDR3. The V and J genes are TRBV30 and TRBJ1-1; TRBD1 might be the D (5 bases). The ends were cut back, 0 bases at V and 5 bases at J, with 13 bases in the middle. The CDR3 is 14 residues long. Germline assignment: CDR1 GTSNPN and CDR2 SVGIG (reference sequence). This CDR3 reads CAWSVGGGGTEAFF. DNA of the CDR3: TGTGCCTGGAGTGTAGGTGGTGGGGGGACTGAAGCTTTCTTT.

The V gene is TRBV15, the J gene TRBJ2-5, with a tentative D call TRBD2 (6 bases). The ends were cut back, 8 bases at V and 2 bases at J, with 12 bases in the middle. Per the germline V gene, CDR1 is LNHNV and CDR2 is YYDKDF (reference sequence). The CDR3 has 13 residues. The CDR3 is CATVKSGQETQYF. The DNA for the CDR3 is TGTGCCACCGTCAAAAGCGGGCAAGAGACCCAGTACTTC.

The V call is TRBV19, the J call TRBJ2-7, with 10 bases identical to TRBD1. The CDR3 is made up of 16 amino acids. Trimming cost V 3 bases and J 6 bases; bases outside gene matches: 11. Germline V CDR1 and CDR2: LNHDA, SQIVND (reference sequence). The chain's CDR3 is CASSMGQGQGIREQYF. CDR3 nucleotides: TGTGCCAGTAGTATGGGGCAGGGACAGGGGATCCGCGAGCAGTACTTC.